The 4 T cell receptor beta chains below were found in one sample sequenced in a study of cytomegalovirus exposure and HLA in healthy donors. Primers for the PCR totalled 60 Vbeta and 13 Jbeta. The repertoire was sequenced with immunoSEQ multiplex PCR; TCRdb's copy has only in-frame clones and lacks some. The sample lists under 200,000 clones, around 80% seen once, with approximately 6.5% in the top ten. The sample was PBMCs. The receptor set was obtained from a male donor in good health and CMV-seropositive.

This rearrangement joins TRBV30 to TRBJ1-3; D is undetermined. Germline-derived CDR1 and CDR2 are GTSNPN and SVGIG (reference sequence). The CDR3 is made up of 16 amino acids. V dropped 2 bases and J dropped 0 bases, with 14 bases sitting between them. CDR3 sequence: CAWSRIGGNSGNTIYF. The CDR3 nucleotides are TGTGCCTGGAGTAGAATCGGCGGCAACTCTGGAAACACCATATATTTT.

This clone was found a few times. CDR3: CASMGGPSSYEQYF. CDR3 sequence (DNA): TGCGCCAGCATGGGGGGTCCATCCTCCTACGAGCAGTACTTC. This chain connects TRBV5-1 to TRBJ2-7; tentatively, D is TRBD2 (6 bases). The CDR3 runs 14 residues. Germline-derived CDR1 and CDR2 are SGHRS and YFSETQ. V dropped 6 bases and J dropped 0 bases, with 13 bases sitting between them.

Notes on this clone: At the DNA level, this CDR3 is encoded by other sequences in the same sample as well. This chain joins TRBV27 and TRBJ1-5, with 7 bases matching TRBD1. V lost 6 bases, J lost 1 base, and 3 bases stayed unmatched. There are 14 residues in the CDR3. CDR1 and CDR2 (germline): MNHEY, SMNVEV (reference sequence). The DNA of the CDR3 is TGTGCCAGCAGCCTACAGGGGAGCAATCAGCCCCAGCATTTT. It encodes CASSLQGSNQPQHF.

The CDR3 DNA is TGCGCCAGCAGCTTGGACAGGAGGAACACCGGGGAGCTGTTTTTT. Translated, it gives CASSLDRRNTGELFF. This chain uses TRBV5-1 with TRBJ2-2, with a possible D match to TRBD1 (5 bases). Germline CDR1 SGHRS, CDR2 YFSETQ. V was cut by 0 bases and J by 1 base, with 7 bases left in between. The CDR3 is 15 amino acids.